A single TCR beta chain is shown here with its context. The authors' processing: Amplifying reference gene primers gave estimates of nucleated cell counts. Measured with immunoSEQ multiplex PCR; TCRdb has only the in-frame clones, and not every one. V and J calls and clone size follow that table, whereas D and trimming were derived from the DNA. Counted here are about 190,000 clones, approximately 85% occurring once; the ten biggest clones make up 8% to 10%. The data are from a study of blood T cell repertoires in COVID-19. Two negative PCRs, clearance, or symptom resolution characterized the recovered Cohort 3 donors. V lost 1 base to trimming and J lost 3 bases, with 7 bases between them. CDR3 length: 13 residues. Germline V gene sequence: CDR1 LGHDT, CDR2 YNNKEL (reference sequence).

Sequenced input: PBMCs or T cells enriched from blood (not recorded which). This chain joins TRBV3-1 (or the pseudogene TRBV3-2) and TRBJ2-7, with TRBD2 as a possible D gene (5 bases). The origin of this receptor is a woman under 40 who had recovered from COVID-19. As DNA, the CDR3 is TGTGCCAGCAGCCAAGCCCGGGACTACGAGCAGTACTTC. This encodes CASSQARDYEQYF.